The 4 T cell receptor beta chains in this list originate from one sample, sequenced in a study of shared clonotypes between healthy human individuals. Assay: immunoSEQ multiplex PCR; the TCRdb copy retains only in-frame clones and omits some. The table has roughly 660,000 clones, around 91% seen once. The specimen was memory CD8+ T cells from PBMCs. Regarding subset: CD45RO+ cells pooled with CCR7-negative TemRA cells. Every receptor here comes from a man younger than 35 in good health. Some clones in this sample may be carry-over from other donors' samples.

The chain links TRBV30 to TRBJ2-7, with 10 bases that match TRBD1. Germline trimming cut 3 bases from V and 6 bases from J; bases unmatched to any gene: 8. This CDR3 region has 14 residues. Germline CDR1 reads GTSNPN; CDR2 reads SVGIG (reference sequence). The CDR3 loop is CAWSRTGGVLEQYF. The CDR3 bases are TGTGCCTGGAGCAGGACAGGGGGTGTTCTCGAGCAGTACTTC. Filled out from reference TRBV30 and TRBJ2-7, the complete variable domain reads SQTIHQWPATLVQPVGSPLSLECTVEGTSNPNLYWYRQAAGRGLQLLFYSVGIGQISSEVPQNLSASRPQDRQFILSSKKLLLSDSGFYLCAWSRTGGVLEQYFGPGTRLTVT.

The rearrangement uses TRBV4-1 and TRBJ1-5; D is unclear. Trimming removed 1 base from V and 6 bases from J, with 10 bases in between. There are 14 residues in the CDR3. Germline CDR1 MGHRA, CDR2 YSYEKL. The DNA for the CDR3 is TGCGCCAGCAGCCAAGCCCCAAATATTCAGCCCCAGCATTTT. It specifies CASSQAPNIQPQHF.

The genes are TRBV27 and TRBJ2-3; the match to TRBD2 covers 13 bases. The CDR3 length is 18 residues. Germline V gene data show CDR1 as MNHEY and CDR2 as SMNVEV (reference sequence). After removal of 6 bases from V and 5 bases from J, the junction contained 14 bases not matched to a gene. The CDR3, as DNA: TGTGCCAGCAGCAACCTCCCCCGGACTAGCGGGAGTCTAGATACGCAGTATTTT. Residues: CASSNLPRTSGSLDTQYF.

The chain employs TRBV29-1 and TRBJ2-3, with TRBD2 matching 10 bases. This CDR3 region has 13 residues. Germline CDR1 SQVTM, CDR2 ANQGSEA. After removal of 6 bases from V and 3 bases from J, the junction contained 3 bases not matched to a gene. CDR3 in amino acids: CSVAGGPTDTQYF. CDR3 nucleotide sequence: TGCAGCGTAGCGGGAGGGCCGACAGATACGCAGTATTTT.